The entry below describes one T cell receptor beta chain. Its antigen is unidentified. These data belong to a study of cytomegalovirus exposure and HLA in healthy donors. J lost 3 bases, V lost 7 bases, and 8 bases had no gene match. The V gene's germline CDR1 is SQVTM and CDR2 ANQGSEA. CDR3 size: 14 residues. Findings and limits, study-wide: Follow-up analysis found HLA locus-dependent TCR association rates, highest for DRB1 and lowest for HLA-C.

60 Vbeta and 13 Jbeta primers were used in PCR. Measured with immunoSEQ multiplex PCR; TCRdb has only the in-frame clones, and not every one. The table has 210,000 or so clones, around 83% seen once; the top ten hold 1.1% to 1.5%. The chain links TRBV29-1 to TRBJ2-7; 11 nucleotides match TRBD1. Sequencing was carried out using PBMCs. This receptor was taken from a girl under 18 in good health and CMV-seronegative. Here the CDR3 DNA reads TGCAGCGCACGCCTGGGACAGGGGGACTACGAGCAGTACTTC. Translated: CSARLGQGDYEQYF.